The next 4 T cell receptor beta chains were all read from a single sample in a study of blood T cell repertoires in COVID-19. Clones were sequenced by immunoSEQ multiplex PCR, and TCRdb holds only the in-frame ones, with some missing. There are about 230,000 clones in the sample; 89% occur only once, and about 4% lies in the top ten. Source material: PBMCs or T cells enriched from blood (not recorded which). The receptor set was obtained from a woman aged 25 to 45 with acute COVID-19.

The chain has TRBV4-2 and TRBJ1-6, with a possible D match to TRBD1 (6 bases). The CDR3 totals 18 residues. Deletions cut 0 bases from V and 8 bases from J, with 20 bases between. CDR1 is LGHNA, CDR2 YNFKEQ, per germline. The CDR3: CASSQDSKRGQGDSPLHF. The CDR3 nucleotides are TGTGCCAGCAGCCAAGATTCCAAGCGGGGGCAAGGGGATTCACCCCTCCACTTT.

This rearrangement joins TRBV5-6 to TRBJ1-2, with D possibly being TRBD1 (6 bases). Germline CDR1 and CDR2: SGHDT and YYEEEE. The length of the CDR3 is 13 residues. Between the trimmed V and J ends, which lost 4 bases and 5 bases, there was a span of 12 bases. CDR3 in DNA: TGTGCCAGCAGCCCGAGGACAGTGTATGGCTACACCTTC. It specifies CASSPRTVYGYTF.

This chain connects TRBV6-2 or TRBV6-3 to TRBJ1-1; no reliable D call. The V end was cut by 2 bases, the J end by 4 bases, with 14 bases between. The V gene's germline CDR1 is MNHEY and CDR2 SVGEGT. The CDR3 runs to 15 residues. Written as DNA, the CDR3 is TGTGCCAGCAGTTACAACTCTGTAACCGGCACTGAAGCTTTCTTT. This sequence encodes CASSYNSVTGTEAFF.

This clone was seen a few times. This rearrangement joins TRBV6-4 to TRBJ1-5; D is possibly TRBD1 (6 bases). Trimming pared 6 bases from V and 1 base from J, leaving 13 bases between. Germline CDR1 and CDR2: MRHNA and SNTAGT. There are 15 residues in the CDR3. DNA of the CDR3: TGTGCCAGCAGCCCAACAGGGATAAGCAATCAGCCCCAGCATTTT. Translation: CASSPTGISNQPQHF.